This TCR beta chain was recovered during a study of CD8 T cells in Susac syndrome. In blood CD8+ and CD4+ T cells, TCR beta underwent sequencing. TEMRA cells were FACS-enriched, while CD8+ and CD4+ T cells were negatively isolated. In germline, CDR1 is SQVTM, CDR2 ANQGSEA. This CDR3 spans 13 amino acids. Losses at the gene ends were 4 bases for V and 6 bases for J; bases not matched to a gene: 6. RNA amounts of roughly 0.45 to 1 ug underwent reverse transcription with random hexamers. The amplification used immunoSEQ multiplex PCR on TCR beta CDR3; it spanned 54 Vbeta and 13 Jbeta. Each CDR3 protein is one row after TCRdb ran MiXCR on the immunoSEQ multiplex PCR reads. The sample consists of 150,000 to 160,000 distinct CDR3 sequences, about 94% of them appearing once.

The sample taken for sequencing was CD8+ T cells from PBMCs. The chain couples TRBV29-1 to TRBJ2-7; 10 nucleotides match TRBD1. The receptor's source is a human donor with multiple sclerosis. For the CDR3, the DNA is TGCAGCGTTGGACAGGGGGCCGGGGCCGAGCAGTACTTC. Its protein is CSVGQGAGAEQYF.